Sequencing of this TCR beta chain was carried out in a study of blood T cell repertoires in COVID-19. About the study: COVID-19 samples collected from the United States, Italy and Spain covered acute and convalescent phases.

The germline CDR1 and CDR2 sequences are SEHNR and FQNEAQ (reference sequence). The CDR3 covers 15 residues. V gave up 5 bases and J gave up 2 bases, with 13 bases separating them. Measured with immunoSEQ multiplex PCR; TCRdb has only the in-frame clones, and not every one. The sample holds about 130,000 clones; around 83% are singletons and the top ten take approximately 20%. The chain employs TRBV7-9 and TRBJ1-3; perhaps TRBD1 as D (5 bases). The sample comprised PBMCs or T cells enriched from blood (not recorded which). The clonotype was recovered from a man under 40 who had recovered from COVID-19. This CDR3 is CASSHFGRAGNTIYF. In DNA, the CDR3 is TGTGCCAGCAGCCACTTCGGCAGGGCTGGAAACACCATATATTTT.